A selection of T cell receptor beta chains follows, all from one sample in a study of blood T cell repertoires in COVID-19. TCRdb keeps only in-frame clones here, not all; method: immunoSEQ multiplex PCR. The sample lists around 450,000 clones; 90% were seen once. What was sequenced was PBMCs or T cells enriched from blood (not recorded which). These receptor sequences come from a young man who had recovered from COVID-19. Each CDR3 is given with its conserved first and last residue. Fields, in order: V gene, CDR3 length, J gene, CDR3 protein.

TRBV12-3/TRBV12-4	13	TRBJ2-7	CASSLDGSYEQYF
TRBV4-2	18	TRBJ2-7	CASSQVGSSSPRTYEQYF
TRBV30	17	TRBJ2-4	CAWSVRVWREGRAIQYF
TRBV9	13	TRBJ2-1	CASSTTTRGQQFF
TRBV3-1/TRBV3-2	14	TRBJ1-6	CASSQRGSDSPLHF
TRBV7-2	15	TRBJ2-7	CASSTSGTVLYEQYF
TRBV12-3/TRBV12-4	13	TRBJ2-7	CASSLAGLYEQYF
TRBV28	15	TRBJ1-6	CASSLGGTNNSPLHF
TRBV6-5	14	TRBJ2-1	CASDTGSSYNEQFF
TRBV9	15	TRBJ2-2	CASSVGQGAGGELFF
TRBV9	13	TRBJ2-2	CASSAKNTGELFF